This T cell receptor (beta chain) emerged from a study of blood T cell repertoires in COVID-19. Whole-study context: There were acute and convalescent COVID-19 samples, and they came from the United States, Italy and Spain. Sources were T cells, B-cell-depleted T cells, or PBMCs; the material itself was cDNA or gDNA.

The authors' processing: Reference gene primers were amplified, and this amplification served to estimate nucleated cell counts. Data came from immunoSEQ multiplex PCR; TCRdb stores just in-frame clones and leaves some out. D and trimming come from the DNA, and the V and J calls and clone size come from that table. The sample consists of 150,000 to 200,000 clones, approximately 86% of them appearing once. CDR3 length: 15 amino acids. Per the germline V gene, CDR1 is SGDLS and CDR2 is YYNGEE. V lost 1 base, J lost 0 bases, and 8 bases lay in between. This sequence joins TRBV9 and TRBJ2-1; possibly TRBD1 for D (6 bases). Sample: peripheral blood. The origin of this receptor is a woman of 80 years or more in a cohort sampled during active or convalescent COVID-19. CDR3: CASSVQGSSYNEQFF. The CDR3 DNA follows: TGTGCCAGCAGCGTACAGGGGAGCTCCTACAATGAGCAGTTCTTC.